The 13 T cell receptor beta chains in this list originate from one sample, sequenced in a study of cytomegalovirus exposure and HLA in healthy donors. Produced via immunoSEQ multiplex PCR; TCRdb's table is partial and in-frame only. Here the sample spans around 140,000 clones, over 80% being singletons. The specimen sequenced was PBMCs. The source of these receptors is a man aged 18 to 29 in good health and CMV-seropositive.

V usage is TRBV7-8 and J usage is TRBJ2-1; 7 bases agree with TRBD2. The CDR3 contains 15 residues. V was pared by 7 bases and J by 5 bases, with 11 bases of the junction left unmatched. CDR1 and CDR2 (germline): SGHVS, FQNEAQ. The chain's CDR3 is CASTFLGGRDNEQFF. CDR3 coding DNA: TGTGCCAGCACCTTCTTGGGCGGGAGAGACAATGAGCAGTTCTTC.

The chain joins TRBV5-1 to TRBJ1-1; D is undetermined. The CDR3 length is 14 residues. Germline-derived CDR1 and CDR2 are SGHRS and YFSETQ. The germline V and J ends were trimmed by 0 bases and 2 bases, with 8 bases remaining between them. The CDR3 here is CASSLATVNTEAFF. CDR3 sequence (DNA): TGCGCCAGCAGCTTGGCCACGGTCAACACTGAAGCTTTCTTT.

J is TRBJ1-4 and V is TRBV19; TRBD1 matches 7 bases. In germline, CDR1 is LNHDA, CDR2 SQIVND (reference sequence). The length of the CDR3 is 14 residues. V lost 7 bases and J lost 5; bases outside the gene matches: 7. This CDR3 reads CASTLGGQNEKLFF. DNA for the CDR3: TGTGCCAGTACCCTCGGGGGACAGAATGAAAAACTGTTTTTT.

V is TRBV27 and J is TRBJ2-1; TRBD1 is a possible D gene (6 bases). The CDR3 extends over 12 amino acids. Germline V CDR1 and CDR2: MNHEY, SMNVEV (reference sequence). Trimming left V 8 bases short and J 4 bases short, with 9 bases between. CDR3 protein: CASEGVYNEQFF. The CDR3 nucleotides are TGTGCCAGCGAGGGGGTTTACAATGAGCAGTTCTTC.

This clone has just a few counts. This rearrangement joins TRBV11-2 to TRBJ2-7; 11 bases are a match to TRBD2. Germline CDR1 and CDR2: SGHAT and FQNNGV. The V and J ends lost 6 bases and 2 bases, in that order; junction bases with no gene match: 6. The CDR3 consists of 15 residues. The CDR3 DNA follows: TGTGCCAGCAGTCCAGGGACTAGCGGACCCTACGAGCAGTACTTC. Protein sequence: CASSPGTSGPYEQYF. Looking up the rest from reference TRBV11-2 and TRBJ2-7 gives the full variable domain: EAGVAQSPRYKIIEKRQSVAFWCNPISGHATLYWYQQILGQGPKLLIQFQNNGVVDDSQLPKDRFSAERLKGVDSTLKIQPAKLEDSAVYLCASSPGTSGPYEQYFGPGTRLTVT.

The chain is built from TRBV23-1 and TRBJ2-5; 13 bases agree with TRBD2. TRBV23-1 is noted as an ORF with a role that remains uncertain. Trimming took 4 bases from V and 4 from J; bases not matched to a gene: 6. This CDR3 is 16 amino acids long. The CDR3 is CASSRGLAGAGETQYF. The CDR3 DNA is TGCGCCAGCAGTCGCGGACTAGCGGGAGCGGGAGAGACCCAGTACTTC.

The rearrangement uses TRBV28 and TRBJ2-7, with 12 bases matching TRBD2. Germline V gene lookup returns CDR1 MDHEN and CDR2 SYDVKM. V trimming: 4 bases; J trimming: 3 bases; junction bases outside the gene matches: 7. There are 16 residues in the CDR3. The CDR3 DNA follows: TGTGCCAGCAGTTCCAGACTAGCGGGGGCTAACTACGAGCAGTACTTC. This translates into CASSSRLAGANYEQYF.

The rearrangement joins TRBV7-9 to TRBJ2-3; the match to TRBD2 covers 9 bases. J was trimmed by 5 bases and V by 3 bases; bases with no gene match: 3. The CDR3 covers 14 residues. Germline V gene sequence: CDR1 SEHNR, CDR2 FQNEAQ (reference sequence). The CDR3 nucleotides are TGTGCCAGCAGCTTCGTAGCGGGGGTAGATACGCAGTATTTT. Encoded protein: CASSFVAGVDTQYF. Drawing the rest from reference TRBV7-9 and TRBJ2-3, the complete variable domain is DTGVSQNPRHKITKRGQNVTFRCDPISEHNRLYWYRQTLGQGPEFLTYFQNEAQLEKSRLLSDRFSAERPKGSFSTLEIQRTEQGDSAMYLCASSFVAGVDTQYFGPGTRLTVL.

This chain uses TRBV18 with TRBJ1-6; no clear D gene. V dropped 5 bases and J dropped 5 bases, with 16 bases sitting between them. This CDR3 region has 16 residues. Germline-derived CDR1 and CDR2 are KGHSH and LQKENI. CDR3 protein: CASSSLSAEDNSPLHF. The CDR3 DNA sequence: TGTGCCAGCTCATCGCTCAGTGCGGAAGATAATTCACCCCTCCACTTT.

V usage is TRBV5-6 and J usage is TRBJ2-3, with 9 bases fitting TRBD2. The V gene's germline CDR1 is SGHDT and CDR2 YYEEEE. With V trimmed by 5 bases and J by 2 bases, 6 bases remained unmatched. CDR3 size: 15 residues. CDR3 region: CASRLTSGSTDTQYF. The CDR3 bases are TGTGCCAGCAGACTAACTAGCGGGTCCACAGATACGCAGTATTTT.

The chain employs TRBV5-4 and TRBJ2-5; 10 bases agree with TRBD1. Germline CDR1 and CDR2: SGHNT and YYREEE (reference sequence). The CDR3 runs 16 residues. Germline trimming cut 2 bases from V and 4 bases from J; bases unmatched to any gene: 8. The CDR3 DNA follows: TGTGCCAGCAGCTTAGCGTGGGACAGGGGCGCAGAGACCCAGTACTTC. It specifies CASSLAWDRGAETQYF. Full variable domain (remainder filled in from reference TRBV5-4 and TRBJ2-5): ETGVTQSPTHLIKTRGQQVTLRCSSQSGHNTVSWYQQALGQGPQFIFQYYREEENGRGNFPPRFSGLQFPNYSSELNVNALELDDSALYLCASSLAWDRGAETQYFGPGTRLLVL.

This chain connects TRBV5-1 to TRBJ1-3; unclear D gene. The length of the CDR3 is 16 residues. Germline-derived CDR1 and CDR2 are SGHRS and YFSETQ. V dropped 0 bases and J dropped 3 bases, with 13 bases sitting between them. The chain's CDR3 is CASSLAGSQFGNTIYF. For the CDR3, the DNA is TGCGCCAGCAGCTTGGCCGGGAGTCAGTTTGGAAACACCATATATTTT.

This chain links TRBV6-5 with TRBJ2-4; tentatively, D is TRBD1 (6 bases). Trimming pared 0 bases from V and 2 bases from J, leaving 8 bases between. Germline V lookup: CDR1 MNHEY, CDR2 SVGAGI. This CDR3 is 15 amino acids long. Written as DNA, the CDR3 is TGTGCCAGCAGTTACTCAGGGGGTTCCAAAAACATTCAGTACTTC. Translating gives CASSYSGGSKNIQYF.